This T cell receptor (beta chain) was recorded in a study of blood T cell repertoires in COVID-19. Study-level background: Samples taken during acute and convalescent COVID-19 were collected in the United States, Italy and Spain. T cells, B-cell-depleted T cells, or PBMCs supplied cDNA or gDNA.

From germline, CDR1 is SGHKS and CDR2 YYEKEE (reference sequence). Between the trimmed V and J ends, which lost 1 base and 0 bases, there was a span of 11 bases. The CDR3 extends over 16 amino acids. Source study methods: Estimation of nucleated cell counts was performed using reference gene primer amplification. Method: immunoSEQ multiplex PCR; TCRdb's copy keeps in-frame clones and lacks some. V and J calls and clone size are copied from that table; D and trimming were computed from the DNA. Among about 50,000 clones listed, roughly 88% were seen once. This sequence joins TRBV5-5 and TRBJ1-3; TRBD1 is a possible D gene (5 bases). Material: peripheral blood. The TCR comes from an older woman with acute or convalescent COVID-19. CDR3 DNA sequence: TGTGCCAGCAGCTTGTACCAGGGCAGCTCTGGAAACACCATATATTTT. Its protein is CASSLYQGSSGNTIYF.